Given below is one T cell receptor beta chain in context. The antigen remains undetermined. The sample comes from a study of blood T cells in healthy people across ages. Study conclusions and caveats: Age showed a roughly linear inverse relationship with TCR beta diversity per million T cells. When one million T cells were used, diversity estimates were thought to be underestimates.

Sample-barcoded 5' priming and a J-beta primer mix drove a second PCR of about 7 to 11 cycles. TCRdb passed the 5' RACE reads through MiXCR, listing each CDR3 protein once. The sample holds about 780,000 distinct CDR3 sequences, about 47% seen once. Russia was home to the donors, healthy Caucasian individuals aged about 6 to 90. Each individual donor underwent a draw of around 9.8 milliliters of peripheral blood. The receptor was isolated from an elderly man in good health. Sequencing was performed on blood.

Here the CDR3 DNA reads TGCAGTGCCATCCTAGCGGGAGGAGGTGAGCAGTACTTC. This translates into CSAILAGGGEQYF. The chain combines TRBV20-1 with TRBJ2-7, with 11 bases identical to TRBD2. CDR3 length: 13 residues. Unmatched junction bases numbered 8, after V lost 6 bases and J lost 7 bases. Looked up from germline, CDR1 is DFQATT and CDR2 is SNEGSKA (reference sequence).